One and the same sample provided the 13 T cell receptor beta chains below, sequenced in a study of cytomegalovirus exposure and HLA in healthy donors. The study ran its PCR with 60 Vbeta and 13 Jbeta primers. Produced via immunoSEQ multiplex PCR; TCRdb's table is partial and in-frame only. The sample contains 55,000 to 80,000 clones, around three quarters of which appear only once. Sequencing was performed on PBMCs. The receptors here all came from a man aged 60 to 69 in good health and CMV-seropositive.

The rearrangement links TRBV7-6 to TRBJ1-2; a possible D gene is TRBD1 (6 bases). Trimming left V 4 bases short and J 4 bases short, with 13 bases between. CDR3 length: 14 amino acids. Germline loops: CDR1 SGHVS, CDR2 FNYEAQ. CDR3 region: CASSSSGEGYGYTF. The CDR3 DNA reads as TGTGCCAGCAGCTCCTCAGGGGAAGGCTATGGCTACACCTTC.

The rearrangement joins TRBV9 to TRBJ2-5; 9 nucleotides align to TRBD2. The germline gives CDR1 SGDLS, CDR2 YYNGEE. CDR3 length: 15 residues. Losses at the gene ends were 0 bases for V and 5 bases for J; bases not matched to a gene: 5. The CDR3 spells CASSVGGGAMETQYF. The CDR3 DNA reads as TGTGCCAGCAGCGTAGGCGGGGGGGCGATGGAGACCCAGTACTTC. The variable domain in full, with the rest retrieved from reference TRBV9 and TRBJ2-5, is DSGVTQTPKHLITATGQRVTLRCSPRSGDLSVYWYQQSLDQGLQFLIQYYNGEERAKGNILERFSAQQFPDLHSELNLSSLELGDSALYFCASSVGGGAMETQYFGPGTRLLVL.

The chain has TRBV5-4 and TRBJ2-5; D uncertain. The germline V gene encodes CDR1 SGHNT and CDR2 YYREEE (reference sequence). V was pared by 0 bases and J by 1 base, with 7 bases between. The CDR3 is made up of 14 amino acids. The CDR3 loop reads CASSLAGSQETQYF. In nucleotides, the CDR3 is TGTGCCAGCAGCTTGGCAGGATCCCAAGAGACCCAGTACTTC.

The V and J genes are TRBV7-2 and TRBJ2-5, with 7 positions matching TRBD2. This CDR3 region has 17 residues. J gave up 2 bases and V 5 bases, and 14 bases lay outside the gene matches. From germline, CDR1 is SGHTA and CDR2 FQGNSA. The CDR3 loop reads CASSPRLVAGSQETQYF. Here the CDR3 DNA reads TGTGCCAGCAGCCCCCGCTTGGTAGCGGGTTCTCAAGAGACCCAGTACTTC. The full variable domain, its missing parts supplied by reference TRBV7-2 and TRBJ2-5, is GAGVSQSPSNKVTEKGKDVELRCDPISGHTALYWYRQSLGQGLEFLIYFQGNSAPDKSGLPSDRFSAERTGGSVSTLTIQRTQQEDSAVYLCASSPRLVAGSQETQYFGPGTRLLVL.

The CDR3 is CASSSQLNQPQHF. The CDR3 nucleotides read TGTGCCAGCAGCTCCCAGTTGAATCAGCCCCAGCATTTT. The chain carries TRBV5-5 and TRBJ1-5; D ambiguous. The length of the CDR3 is 13 residues. V dropped 3 bases and J dropped 4 bases, with 8 bases sitting between them. Germline V gene lookup returns CDR1 SGHKS and CDR2 YYEKEE (reference sequence).

The CDR3 here is CSVELSVASYNEQFF. Written as DNA, the CDR3 is TGCAGCGTCGAGCTTAGCGTAGCGTCCTACAATGAGCAGTTCTTC. The chain carries TRBV29-1 and TRBJ2-1; tentative D call: TRBD2 (5 bases). CDR1 SQVTM and CDR2 ANQGSEA come from the germline V gene. The CDR3 is 15 residues long. Trimming took 6 bases from V and 1 from J, leaving 16 bases between them.

V usage is TRBV5-4 and J usage is TRBJ2-5; 7 nucleotides match TRBD2. The CDR3 totals 15 residues. Germline CDR1 and CDR2: SGHNT and YYREEE (reference sequence). V lost 4 bases and J lost 0; bases outside the gene matches: 6. CDR3 residues: CASSGGGRYQETQYF. The CDR3 coding sequence is TGTGCCAGCAGCGGGGGAGGGCGGTACCAAGAGACCCAGTACTTC.

V usage is TRBV19 and J usage is TRBJ2-3; D may be TRBD2 (5 bases). Germline V gene lookup returns CDR1 LNHDA and CDR2 SQIVND (reference sequence). This CDR3 has 14 residues. Trimming pared 8 bases from V and 3 bases from J, leaving 15 bases between. The CDR3 DNA is TGTGCCAGTGGACTCTTGCCGGGAACAGATACGCAGTATTTT. Translation: CASGLLPGTDTQYF. The variable domain in full, completed from reference TRBV19 and TRBJ2-3, reads DGGITQSPKYLFRKEGQNVTLSCEQNLNHDAMYWYRQDPGQGLRLIYYSQIVNDFQKGDIAEGYSVSREKKESFPLTVTSAQKNPTAFYLCASGLLPGTDTQYFGPGTRLTVL.

The chain has TRBV6-1 and TRBJ2-1, with TRBD2 matching 14 bases. This CDR3 has 18 amino acids. V gave up 3 bases and J gave up 1 base; unmatched junction bases: 5. In germline, CDR1 is MNHNS, CDR2 SASEGT. The CDR3 DNA follows: TGTGCCAGCAGTGACCGACTAGCGGGGGGGCCGTCCTACAATGAGCAGTTCTTC. This encodes CASSDRLAGGPSYNEQFF.

The chain couples TRBV19 to TRBJ1-2; 8 nucleotides agree with TRBD1. The V gene end was trimmed by 2 bases and the J gene end by 8 bases; junction bases not matched to a gene: 13. The CDR3 consists of 16 residues. From germline, CDR1 is LNHDA and CDR2 SQIVND (reference sequence). The CDR3, as DNA: TGTGCCAGTAGTATAACCCCAACAGGGGGTAGCTACGGCTACACCTTC. Residues: CASSITPTGGSYGYTF. Filled out from reference TRBV19 and TRBJ1-2, the complete variable domain reads DGGITQSPKYLFRKEGQNVTLSCEQNLNHDAMYWYRQDPGQGLRLIYYSQIVNDFQKGDIAEGYSVSREKKESFPLTVTSAQKNPTAFYLCASSITPTGGSYGYTFGSGTRLTVV.

This rearrangement joins TRBV19 to TRBJ2-1, with TRBD1 identical over 8 bases. With V trimmed by 4 bases and J by 6 bases, 2 bases remained unmatched. CDR1 and CDR2 from the germline V gene are LNHDA and SQIVND (reference sequence). This CDR3 comprises 13 residues. CDR3 bases: TGTGCCAGTAGTAAAACAGGGGGCAATGAGCAGTTCTTC. It translates to CASSKTGGNEQFF.

This clone has just one count. The chain links TRBV18 to TRBJ2-7; possible D gene TRBD2, 6 bases. The germline V and J ends were trimmed by 3 bases and 1 base, with 13 bases remaining between them. This CDR3 contains 15 residues. CDR1 is KGHSH and CDR2 is LQKENI in the germline V gene. CDR3 sequence (DNA): TGTGCCAGCTCACCCACGAATGGAGGGTCCTACGAGCAGTACTTC. As protein: CASSPTNGGSYEQYF.

This chain uses TRBV11-2 with TRBJ2-7, with D possibly being TRBD1 (6 bases). The germline V and J ends were trimmed by 3 bases and 4 bases, with 19 bases remaining between them. The CDR3 has 16 amino acids. Per germline, CDR1 SGHAT and CDR2 FQNNGV. CDR3 DNA sequence: TGTGCCAGCAGCTTCCAAATCGGACAGTCCAAGTACGAGCAGTACTTC. Translated: CASSFQIGQSKYEQYF. The whole variable domain, filled in from reference TRBV11-2 and TRBJ2-7, reads EAGVAQSPRYKIIEKRQSVAFWCNPISGHATLYWYQQILGQGPKLLIQFQNNGVVDDSQLPKDRFSAERLKGVDSTLKIQPAKLEDSAVYLCASSFQIGQSKYEQYFGPGTRLTVT.